Following are 22 T cell receptor beta chains from one sample sequenced in a study of cytomegalovirus exposure and HLA in healthy donors. Vbeta (60) and Jbeta (13) primers were used in the PCR. Clones were sequenced by immunoSEQ multiplex PCR, and TCRdb holds only the in-frame ones, with some missing. This sample yields 130,000 or so clones, of which around 80% are seen a single time; more than 1.5% belongs to the top ten. The material sequenced was PBMCs. The receptors shown here come from a woman in her thirties or forties in good health and CMV-seronegative.

The V call is TRBV4-3, the J call TRBJ1-2; D not resolved. Trimming left V 1 base short and J 4 bases short, with 13 bases between. The CDR3 loop spans 15 amino acids. The germline V gene encodes CDR1 LGHNA and CDR2 YSLEER. CDR3 sequence: CASSQGGGYGYGYTF. In nucleotides, the CDR3 is TGCGCCAGCAGCCAAGGGGGAGGGTATGGCTATGGCTACACCTTC.

The gene calls are TRBV7-2 and TRBJ2-1, with unresolved D. The CDR3 extends over 15 amino acids. Trimming left V 2 bases short and J 5 bases short, with 13 bases between. Germline V gene data show CDR1 as SGHTA and CDR2 as FQGNSA. This CDR3 reads CASSLSASSHNEQFF. The CDR3 bases are TGTGCCAGCAGCTTATCCGCTAGTTCCCACAATGAGCAGTTCTTC.

This clone was recorded once. V gene TRBV28 combines with J gene TRBJ2-5; TRBD2 matches 16 bases. The CDR3 is 20 amino acids. The germline V gene has CDR1 MDHEN and CDR2 SYDVKM. J gave up 5 bases and V 3 bases, and 15 bases lay outside the gene matches. The CDR3 DNA follows: TGTGCCAGCAGTTTCATATTCACACCGGGACTAGCGGGAGGGGAGGAGACCCAGTACTTC. Amino acid sequence: CASSFIFTPGLAGGEETQYF.

The gene calls are TRBV19 and TRBJ1-2; 7 bases are a match to TRBD1. The germline CDR1 and CDR2 sequences are LNHDA and SQIVND (reference sequence). After removal of 2 bases from V and 2 bases from J, the junction contained 11 bases not matched to a gene. The CDR3 loop spans 17 amino acids. CDR3 DNA: TGTGCCAGTAGTATAAGGGACAGCCTACTTCGAAACTATGGCTACACCTTC. As protein: CASSIRDSLLRNYGYTF.

The chain uses TRBV4-3 and TRBJ1-2; a possible D gene is TRBD1 (5 bases). The V end lost 6 bases, the J end lost 8 bases, and 22 bases lay between the germline ends. Per germline, CDR1 LGHNA and CDR2 YSLEER. This CDR3 region has 15 residues. The DNA of the CDR3 is TGCGCCAGCAGTCATAATACAGGTGTCGTGGAAGGCTACACCTTC. Protein product: CASSHNTGVVEGYTF.

The gene calls are TRBV4-2 and TRBJ2-5; TRBD2 matches 8 bases. TRBJ2-7 explains the end of the DNA better; the J call may be wrong. CDR3 size: 15 residues. CDR1 and CDR2 from the germline V gene are LGHNA and YNFKEQ. CDR3 sequence: CASSQAGTSSYEQYF. The CDR3, as DNA: TGTGCCAGCAGCCAAGCCGGGACTAGCTCCTACGAGCAGTACTTC.

The chain is built from TRBV10-3 and TRBJ2-1; 7 bases fit TRBD2. CDR3 length: 15 amino acids. After removal of 3 bases from V and 9 bases from J, the junction contained 11 bases not matched to a gene. The germline V gene encodes CDR1 ENHRY and CDR2 SYGVKD. CDR3 nucleotides: TGTGCCATCAGTGAAGGGCTAGCGGAGTGGGGTGAGCAGTTCTTC. Its protein is CAISEGLAEWGEQFF.

This clone has just one count. The chain links TRBV10-3 to TRBJ1-1; D uncertain. Trimming cost V 4 bases and J 1 base, with 10 bases left between them. Germline assignment: CDR1 ENHRY and CDR2 SYGVKD. This CDR3 spans 14 amino acids. The CDR3 region is CAISALGENTEAFF. CDR3 DNA sequence: TGTGCCATCAGTGCCCTCGGGGAGAACACTGAAGCTTTCTTT.

This clone has more than one count but fewer than ten. The chain combines TRBV28 with TRBJ1-2; the match to TRBD1 covers 7 bases. V trimming: 1 base; J trimming: 8 bases; junction bases outside the gene matches: 16. CDR1 is MDHEN and CDR2 is SYDVKM in the germline V gene. The CDR3 is 17 residues long. CDR3 nucleotide sequence: TGTGCCAGCAGTTTATTTTCCCCAGGGACAGCGAGGGCGGGCTACACCTTC. It specifies CASSLFSPGTARAGYTF.

The chain combines TRBV27 with TRBJ1-2; D possibly corresponds to TRBD1 (5 bases). Germline lookup yields CDR1 MNHEY and CDR2 SMNVEV (reference sequence). The germline V and J ends were trimmed by 5 bases and 5 bases, with 12 bases remaining between them. The CDR3 spans 13 residues. CDR3 residues: CASSPQGGYGYTF. CDR3 coding DNA: TGTGCCAGCAGTCCCCAGGGTGGGTATGGCTACACCTTC.

The chain combines TRBV9 with TRBJ1-2, with a tentative D call TRBD1 (5 bases). Trimming stripped 1 base from V and 6 bases from J, with 10 bases between. This CDR3 is 13 amino acids long. Germline V CDR1 and CDR2: SGDLS, YYNGEE. The CDR3 sequence: CASSVTGGDGYTF. Here the CDR3 DNA reads TGTGCCAGCAGCGTAACTGGAGGGGATGGCTACACCTTC.

The sample holds a few counts of this clone. This chain connects TRBV28 to TRBJ1-2; D is unclear. Trimming left V 2 bases short and J 2 bases short, with 9 bases between. The CDR3 totals 14 residues. Germline CDR1 reads MDHEN; CDR2 reads SYDVKM. CDR3 coding DNA: TGTGCCAGCAGTTTAGTTCCAGTCAACTATGGCTACACCTTC. Translation gives CASSLVPVNYGYTF.

V usage is TRBV5-1 and J usage is TRBJ2-3, with D perhaps TRBD2 (6 bases). Per germline, CDR1 SGHRS and CDR2 YFSETQ. V lost 2 bases, J lost 4 bases, and 11 bases lay in between. The CDR3 length is 14 residues. CDR3 in amino acids: CASSLGTGADTQYF. The CDR3 region has the DNA TGCGCCAGCAGCTTAGGCACGGGGGCAGATACGCAGTATTTT.

V gene TRBV4-3 combines with J gene TRBJ2-5, with 10 bases aligning to TRBD2. The DNA end is a closer match to TRBJ2-7, so the J assignment may be wrong. The CDR3 consists of 17 residues. Germline V gene lookup returns CDR1 LGHNA and CDR2 YSLEER. CDR3 coding DNA: TGCGCCAGCAGCCAAGGTTACGCTAGCGGGAGTTCCTACGAGCAGTACTTC. Translation gives CASSQGYASGSSYEQYF.

The chain uses TRBV19 and TRBJ2-7, with D possibly TRBD1 on 7 matching bases. CDR3 length equals 14 residues. Deletions cut 5 bases from V and 4 bases from J, with 15 bases between. The V gene's germline CDR1 is LNHDA and CDR2 SQIVND (reference sequence). The CDR3 region is CASSVRGELYEQYF. The CDR3 coding sequence is TGTGCCAGTAGTGTCAGGGGGGAGTTGTACGAGCAGTACTTC. The full variable domain, in which reference TRBV19 and TRBJ2-7 provide the parts outside the CDR3, is DGGITQSPKYLFRKEGQNVTLSCEQNLNHDAMYWYRQDPGQGLRLIYYSQIVNDFQKGDIAEGYSVSREKKESFPLTVTSAQKNPTAFYLCASSVRGELYEQYFGPGTRLTVT.

J is TRBJ2-3 and V is TRBV28; TRBD1 aligns across 9 bases. Looked up from germline, CDR1 is MDHEN and CDR2 is SYDVKM. CDR3 length equals 13 residues. Trimming at V came to 5 bases and at J to 6 bases, leaving 3 bases not matched to a gene. The CDR3 protein is CASSLDRGDTQYF. CDR3 nucleotide sequence: TGTGCCAGCAGTCTCGACAGGGGGGATACGCAGTATTTT.

The chain recombines TRBV5-4 with TRBJ2-5; D is unclear. This CDR3 has 14 residues. Germline assignment: CDR1 SGHNT and CDR2 YYREEE (reference sequence). Trimming pared 0 bases from V and 0 bases from J, leaving 6 bases between. In nucleotides, the CDR3 is TGTGCCAGCAGCTTGGCGGTAAACCAAGAGACCCAGTACTTC. Protein sequence: CASSLAVNQETQYF.

V is TRBV5-1 and J is TRBJ2-1; 8 nucleotides agree with TRBD2. This CDR3 is 18 amino acids long. Germline V gene lookup returns CDR1 SGHRS and CDR2 YFSETQ. The junction had 12 bases not matched to a gene; V was cut back by 4 bases and J by 0 bases. CDR3 residues: CASSPEGERESSYNEQFF. DNA for the CDR3: TGCGCCAGCAGCCCGGAAGGGGAGCGGGAGAGCTCCTACAATGAGCAGTTCTTC.

This rearrangement joins TRBV7-8 to TRBJ2-1, with 11 nucleotides matching TRBD2. The CDR3 has 18 residues. V shed 5 bases and J 8 bases; nucleotides not matched to a gene: 17. Looked up from germline, CDR1 is SGHVS and CDR2 is FQNEAQ. CDR3 coding DNA: TGTGCCAGCAGCCCTCTCTCCACTAGCGGGAGTTTTAGCTATGAGCAGTTCTTC. Its translation is CASSPLSTSGSFSYEQFF. Combining the CDR3 with reference TRBV7-8 and TRBJ2-1 gives the whole variable domain GAGVSQSPRYKVAKRGQDVALRCDPISGHVSLFWYQQALGQGPEFLTYFQNEAQLDKSGLPSDRFFAERPEGSVSTLKIQRTQQEDSAVYLCASSPLSTSGSFSYEQFFGPGTRLTVL.

This clone was picked up a small number of times. The gene calls are TRBV5-1 and TRBJ2-1, with D possibly TRBD2 on 6 matching bases. The CDR3 runs to 15 residues. V lost 0 bases, J lost 0 bases, and 7 bases lay in between. Germline V gene data show CDR1 as SGHRS and CDR2 as YFSETQ. For the CDR3, the DNA is TGCGCCAGCAGCTTGGTGGGGGGCTCCTACAATGAGCAGTTCTTC. Translation gives CASSLVGGSYNEQFF. The variable domain in full, with the rest retrieved from reference TRBV5-1 and TRBJ2-1, is KAGVTQTPRYLIKTRGQQVTLSCSPISGHRSVSWYQQTPGQGLQFLFEYFSETQRNKGNFPGRFSGRQFSNSRSEMNVSTLELGDSALYLCASSLVGGSYNEQFFGPGTRLTVL.

This clone was seen a few times. CDR3 nucleotide sequence: TGCAGCGTTAACAGGGTCACCGGGGAGCTGTTTTTT. This translates into CSVNRVTGELFF. The chain is built from TRBV29-1 and TRBJ2-2; D possibly corresponds to TRBD1 (6 bases). The V end was cut by 5 bases, the J end by 4 bases, with 8 bases between. This CDR3 has 12 amino acids. Germline lookup yields CDR1 SQVTM and CDR2 ANQGSEA.

The CDR3 DNA follows: TGTGCCGGCAAGGGGGGAATTGGGGCGGGGGCTCGCTCCTACAATGAGCAGTTCTTC. Protein: CAGKGGIGAGARSYNEQFF. This chain connects TRBV7-9 to TRBJ2-1; D may be TRBD2 (7 bases). V dropped 11 bases and J dropped 0 bases, with 29 bases sitting between them. The CDR3 is 19 residues long. Per germline, CDR1 SEHNR and CDR2 FQNEAQ (reference sequence).